This T cell receptor beta chain is drawn from a study of identical twins. Germline V gives CDR1 SGHRS, CDR2 YFSETQ. The CDR3 is 15 amino acids. V shed 0 bases, J shed 1 base, and the junction held 2 bases outside the gene matches. This clonotype was observed at least ten times. TCRdb used MiXCR to reprocess the 5' RACE reads, holding one entry per CDR3 protein. Among 350,000 to 450,000 distinct CDR3 sequences listed, less than 20% were seen once. The sequenced sample consisted of naive T cells sorted from blood. The chain combines TRBV5-1 with TRBJ1-1; 8 positions agree with TRBD1. This TCR was sampled from a man aged 50-60 years in good health. The CDR3 spells CASSLGGTGNTEAFF. As DNA, the CDR3 is TGCGCCAGCAGCTTGGGCGGGACAGGGAACACTGAAGCTTTCTTT.